This T cell receptor (beta chain) was captured in a study of early T cells in non-severe SARS-CoV-2 infection. In the study overall: Chains from this unsorted whole-blood bulk RNA could not be paired.

Individual cDNA molecules were tagged with unique molecular identifiers, the study reported. TCRdb re-derived calls from the 5' RACE reads in MiXCR, one entry per CDR3 protein. The data show about 110,000 distinct CDR3 sequences, around 10% seen once. This clonotype showed up many times. Germline V CDR1 and CDR2: MNHEY, SMNVEV (reference sequence). This CDR3 is 14 amino acids long. V shed 8 bases and J 0 bases; nucleotides not matched to a gene: 6. V and J are TRBV27 and TRBJ1-2; 7 bases match TRBD1. The clonotype originates from an adult who was a healthcare worker with PCR-confirmed SARS-CoV-2 infection or an uninfected control (not recorded which). Sequenced sample: whole blood. This CDR3 reads CASRRTGSNYGYTF. For the CDR3, the DNA is TGTGCCAGCCGCCGGACAGGCTCTAACTATGGCTACACCTTC.